Below, one TCR beta chain is given with its context. Sequenced by immunoSEQ multiplex PCR; TCRdb stores in-frame clones only, minus some. The sample contains 300,000 to 450,000 clones, approximately 87% of which appear only once. Germline V gene data show CDR1 as ENHRY and CDR2 as SYGVKD. The length of the CDR3 is 14 residues. V gave up 7 bases and J gave up 6 bases, with 13 bases separating them. Participants spanned ages about 18 to 95 years and resided in about 25 US areas. Each participant's cohort was designated according to participant-reported clinical history. This record belongs to a study of blood T cell repertoires in COVID-19. Across the study: The analysed material was cDNA or gDNA that came from T cells, B-cell-depleted T cells, or PBMCs.

The sample comprised PBMCs or T cells enriched from blood (not recorded which). This TCR was sampled from a man aged 25-40 years who had recovered from COVID-19. This chain joins TRBV10-3 and TRBJ1-6, with a weak D call TRBD1 (6 bases). The DNA for the CDR3 is TGTGCCATCATGGGGGCAGGGCTTAATTCACCCCTCCACTTT. Translated: CAIMGAGLNSPLHF.